The rows below give T cell receptor beta chains drawn from one sample of a study of identical twins. TCRdb reprocessed the 5' RACE reads with MiXCR, giving one entry per CDR3 protein. Counted here are some 710,000 distinct CDR3 sequences, 5.5% to 6.5% occurring once; the ten biggest clones make up around 2%. Sequenced material: naive T cells sorted from blood. These TCRs come from a man aged 18 to 30 in good health. The CDR3 runs from the conserved cysteine through the conserved F or W. A D gene is named only where the DNA matches it firmly. Clone size is not always given. Where it is, it says once, few, many or a class for expanded clones.

v_call: TRBV10-3
clone_size: NA
d_call: TRBD1
j_call: TRBJ2-7
cdr3_aa: CAISGAGQGRVEQYF
cdr3_nt: TGTGCCATCAGCGGGGCGGGACAGGGACGAGTCGAGCAGTACTTC

v_call: TRBV6-1
clone_size: NA
d_call: NA
j_call: TRBJ1-5
cdr3_aa: CASRITGRGNQPQHF
cdr3_nt: TGTGCCAGCAGAATCACGGGACGGGGCAATCAGCCCCAGCATTTT

v_call: TRBV5-1
clone_size: NA
d_call: TRBD2
j_call: TRBJ2-2
cdr3_aa: CASSLKAGANTGELFF
cdr3_nt: TGCGCCAGCAGCTTGAAAGCGGGAGCGAACACCGGGGAGCTGTTTTTT

v_call: TRBV6-2/TRBV6-3
clone_size: many
d_call: NA
j_call: TRBJ2-4
cdr3_aa: CASSSSSPNIQYF
cdr3_nt: TGTGCCAGCAGTTCATCGTCTCCGAACATTCAGTACTTC

v_call: TRBV10-3
clone_size: NA
d_call: NA
j_call: TRBJ2-7
cdr3_aa: CARGQDRGGEQYF
cdr3_nt: TGTGCCAGAGGACAGGACCGGGGAGGCGAGCAGTACTTC

v_call: TRBV12-3/TRBV12-4
clone_size: many
d_call: TRBD2
j_call: TRBJ2-2
cdr3_aa: CASTAGLAGVGGELFF
cdr3_nt: TGTGCCAGCACCGCGGGACTAGCGGGTGTAGGCGGGGAGCTGTTTTTT

v_call: TRBV4-2
clone_size: few
d_call: TRBD1
j_call: TRBJ2-1
cdr3_aa: CASSQSRLGTGDNEQFF
cdr3_nt: TGTGCCAGCAGCCAGTCAAGACTGGGGACAGGAGACAATGAGCAGTTCTTC

v_call: TRBV7-3
clone_size: many
d_call: TRBD1
j_call: TRBJ2-1
cdr3_aa: CASSWDRNDNEQFF
cdr3_nt: TGTGCCAGCAGCTGGGACAGGAACGACAATGAGCAGTTCTTC

v_call: TRBV29-1
clone_size: many
d_call: NA
j_call: TRBJ2-1
cdr3_aa: CSVVGGMDSYNEQFF
cdr3_nt: TGCAGCGTTGTTGGCGGGATGGATTCCTACAATGAGCAGTTCTTC

v_call: TRBV20-1
clone_size: NA
d_call: NA
j_call: TRBJ1-5
cdr3_aa: CSARNRDNQPQHF
cdr3_nt: TGCAGTGCTAGGAATAGGGATAATCAGCCCCAGCATTTT

v_call: TRBV5-6
clone_size: few
d_call: NA
j_call: TRBJ1-2
cdr3_aa: CASSFQRGLGGYTF
cdr3_nt: TGTGCCAGCAGCTTTCAACGGGGGCTGGGTGGCTACACCTTC

v_call: TRBV6-2/TRBV6-3
clone_size: few
d_call: TRBD1
j_call: TRBJ2-7
cdr3_aa: CASATGTGAYEQYF
cdr3_nt: TGTGCCAGCGCAACCGGGACAGGAGCCTACGAGCAGTACTTC

v_call: TRBV24-1
clone_size: many
d_call: NA
j_call: TRBJ2-1
cdr3_aa: CATSEGYPGSSSYNEQFF
cdr3_nt: TGTGCCACCAGTGAGGGTTATCCGGGGTCAAGCTCCTACAATGAGCAGTTCTTC

v_call: TRBV6-2/TRBV6-3
clone_size: NA
d_call: TRBD1
j_call: TRBJ1-2
cdr3_aa: CASRPRTGDIYGYTF
cdr3_nt: TGTGCCAGCAGACCCCGCACAGGGGATATCTATGGCTACACCTTC

v_call: TRBV10-3
clone_size: few
d_call: TRBD2
j_call: TRBJ2-1
cdr3_aa: CAISVQTSGRRNEQFF
cdr3_nt: TGTGCCATCAGTGTACAGACTAGCGGGAGGCGAAATGAGCAGTTCTTC

v_call: TRBV20-1
clone_size: few
d_call: TRBD1
j_call: TRBJ1-1
cdr3_aa: CSATSRDRGSTEAFF
cdr3_nt: TGCAGTGCTACCTCCCGGGACAGGGGTAGCACTGAAGCTTTCTTT

v_call: TRBV7-9
clone_size: many
d_call: TRBD2
j_call: TRBJ2-7
cdr3_aa: CASSGLAGNYEQYF
cdr3_nt: TGTGCCAGCAGCGGGCTAGCGGGAAACTACGAGCAGTACTTC

v_call: TRBV24-1
clone_size: few
d_call: NA
j_call: TRBJ1-5
cdr3_aa: CATSEPGDQPQHF
cdr3_nt: TGTGCCACCAGTGAACCGGGAGATCAGCCCCAGCATTTT

v_call: TRBV10-3
clone_size: many
d_call: NA
j_call: TRBJ2-3
cdr3_aa: CATVRGGTTDTQYF
cdr3_nt: TGTGCCACCGTCCGAGGGGGGACCACAGATACGCAGTATTTT

v_call: TRBV20-1
clone_size: NA
d_call: TRBD1
j_call: TRBJ2-2
cdr3_aa: CSAMDRANTGELFF
cdr3_nt: TGCAGCGCCATGGACAGGGCCAACACCGGGGAGCTGTTTTTT

v_call: TRBV5-1
clone_size: many
d_call: NA
j_call: TRBJ2-2
cdr3_aa: CASSLARTNTGELFF
cdr3_nt: TGCGCCAGCAGCTTGGCCAGAACGAACACCGGGGAGCTGTTTTTT

v_call: TRBV20-1
clone_size: many
d_call: NA
j_call: TRBJ2-5
cdr3_aa: CSATQAGSETQYF
cdr3_nt: TGCAGTGCTACCCAAGCGGGTTCGGAGACCCAGTACTTC

v_call: TRBV7-2
clone_size: NA
d_call: NA
j_call: TRBJ1-4
cdr3_aa: CASSLTTTNEKLFF
cdr3_nt: TGTGCCAGCAGCTTAACGACAACCAACGAAAAACTGTTTTTT

v_call: TRBV29-1
clone_size: NA
d_call: NA
j_call: TRBJ1-5
cdr3_aa: CSVVTAVDQPQHF
cdr3_nt: TGCAGCGTTGTCACCGCGGTTGATCAGCCCCAGCATTTT

v_call: TRBV29-1
clone_size: few
d_call: TRBD2
j_call: TRBJ2-6
cdr3_aa: CSVESSGRDSGANVLTF
cdr3_nt: TGCAGCGTTGAGTCTAGCGGGAGGGACTCTGGGGCCAACGTCCTGACTTTC

v_call: TRBV20-1
clone_size: few
d_call: NA
j_call: TRBJ1-5
cdr3_aa: CSASQISGPNQPQHF
cdr3_nt: TGCAGTGCTAGCCAGATCTCGGGTCCTAATCAGCCCCAGCATTTT

v_call: TRBV5-1
clone_size: NA
d_call: NA
j_call: TRBJ1-1
cdr3_aa: CASSSTRFTEAFF
cdr3_nt: TGCGCCAGCAGCAGTACGAGATTCACTGAAGCTTTCTTT

v_call: TRBV20-1
clone_size: many
d_call: TRBD2
j_call: TRBJ2-1
cdr3_aa: CSALLTAGTSGNNEQFF
cdr3_nt: TGCAGTGCCCTACTAACCGCCGGGACTAGCGGAAACAATGAGCAGTTCTTC

v_call: TRBV6-5
clone_size: many
d_call: NA
j_call: TRBJ1-3
cdr3_aa: CASGTSGNTIYF
cdr3_nt: TGTGCCAGCGGGACGTCTGGAAACACCATATATTTT

v_call: TRBV7-8
clone_size: NA
d_call: NA
j_call: TRBJ2-1
cdr3_aa: CASSQNPGLGVRSYNEQFF
cdr3_nt: TGTGCCAGCAGCCAGAACCCGGGGTTGGGGGTCCGCTCCTACAATGAGCAGTTCTTC

v_call: TRBV29-1
clone_size: NA
d_call: NA
j_call: TRBJ1-1
cdr3_aa: CSADEQGLTEAFF
cdr3_nt: TGCAGCGCTGACGAACAGGGTCTCACTGAAGCTTTCTTT

v_call: TRBV7-4
clone_size: many
d_call: TRBD1
j_call: TRBJ1-5
cdr3_aa: CASSPRQGWQPQHF
cdr3_nt: TGTGCCAGCAGTCCGCGACAGGGTTGGCAGCCCCAGCATTTT

v_call: TRBV20-1
clone_size: many
d_call: NA
j_call: TRBJ2-1
cdr3_aa: CSASKGREQFF
cdr3_nt: TGCAGTGCTAGTAAAGGTCGGGAGCAGTTCTTC

v_call: TRBV6-1
clone_size: few
d_call: TRBD1
j_call: TRBJ1-2
cdr3_aa: CASNPGGFRENGYTF
cdr3_nt: TGTGCCAGCAATCCAGGGGGTTTTAGGGAAAATGGCTACACCTTC

v_call: TRBV30
clone_size: NA
d_call: NA
j_call: TRBJ1-2
cdr3_aa: CAWSVKRNDGYTF
cdr3_nt: TGTGCCTGGAGTGTGAAGAGAAACGATGGCTACACCTTC

v_call: TRBV20-1
clone_size: NA
d_call: TRBD1
j_call: TRBJ1-3
cdr3_aa: CSAQTGGVVGNTIYF
cdr3_nt: TGCAGTGCTCAGACAGGGGGAGTGGTTGGAAACACCATATATTTT

v_call: TRBV14
clone_size: few
d_call: NA
j_call: TRBJ2-7
cdr3_aa: CASSQAMANLYF
cdr3_nt: TGTGCCAGCAGCCAAGCCATGGCCAATCTGTACTTC

v_call: TRBV15
clone_size: many
d_call: TRBD1
j_call: TRBJ1-6
cdr3_aa: CATSRDRTGHPLHF
cdr3_nt: TGTGCCACCAGCAGAGATAGGACAGGGCATCCCCTCCACTTT

v_call: TRBV5-1
clone_size: few
d_call: NA
j_call: TRBJ2-1
cdr3_aa: CASSLVDSPYNEQFF
cdr3_nt: TGCGCCAGCAGCCTAGTGGATTCTCCCTACAATGAGCAGTTCTTC

v_call: TRBV7-2
clone_size: NA
d_call: NA
j_call: TRBJ1-2
cdr3_aa: CASSPGTDNYGYTF
cdr3_nt: TGTGCCAGCAGCCCCGGGACGGACAACTATGGCTACACCTTC

v_call: TRBV6-2/TRBV6-3
clone_size: few
d_call: NA
j_call: TRBJ2-1
cdr3_aa: CASRRARDFSNEQFF
cdr3_nt: TGTGCCAGCAGGAGGGCCCGGGACTTTAGTAATGAGCAGTTCTTC

v_call: TRBV11-2
clone_size: many
d_call: NA
j_call: TRBJ2-1
cdr3_aa: CASSLGGPFSPSSYNEQFF
cdr3_nt: TGTGCCAGCAGCTTAGGCGGGCCGTTCTCCCCAAGCTCCTACAATGAGCAGTTCTTC

v_call: TRBV12-3/TRBV12-4
clone_size: many
d_call: NA
j_call: TRBJ2-1
cdr3_aa: CASRGGYNEQFF
cdr3_nt: TGTGCCAGCAGAGGCGGGTACAATGAGCAGTTCTTC

v_call: TRBV7-9
clone_size: few
d_call: NA
j_call: TRBJ1-3
cdr3_aa: CASSFPMGGNTIYF
cdr3_nt: TGTGCCAGCAGCTTTCCGATGGGTGGAAACACCATATATTTT

v_call: TRBV12-3/TRBV12-4
clone_size: NA
d_call: TRBD2
j_call: TRBJ2-2
cdr3_aa: CASTRTSGTSLTGELFF
cdr3_nt: TGTGCCAGCACCCGGACTAGCGGGACTAGCCTTACCGGGGAGCTGTTTTTT

v_call: TRBV4-2
clone_size: few
d_call: TRBD1
j_call: TRBJ2-1
cdr3_aa: CASVPSGGGQGSNEQFF
cdr3_nt: TGTGCCAGCGTCCCCTCCGGCGGGGGACAGGGAAGTAATGAGCAGTTCTTC

v_call: TRBV6-1
clone_size: many
d_call: TRBD2
j_call: TRBJ2-1
cdr3_aa: CASTISLAGTTYNEQFF
cdr3_nt: TGTGCCAGCACCATCTCCCTAGCGGGGACTACCTACAATGAGCAGTTCTTC

v_call: TRBV30
clone_size: many
d_call: TRBD2
j_call: TRBJ2-1
cdr3_aa: CAWSPGGGYNEQFF
cdr3_nt: TGTGCCTGGAGTCCTGGCGGGGGCTACAATGAGCAGTTCTTC

v_call: TRBV6-5
clone_size: few
d_call: NA
j_call: TRBJ1-2
cdr3_aa: CASSLVPYYGYTF
cdr3_nt: TGTGCCAGCAGTTTGGTGCCGTACTATGGCTACACCTTC

v_call: TRBV6-1
clone_size: few
d_call: NA
j_call: TRBJ2-1
cdr3_aa: CASSEEQAPYNEQFF
cdr3_nt: TGTGCCAGCAGTGAAGAGCAGGCGCCCTACAATGAGCAGTTCTTC

v_call: TRBV4-2
clone_size: few
d_call: TRBD2
j_call: TRBJ2-1
cdr3_aa: CASSPVWTSGRGTLYNEQFF
cdr3_nt: TGTGCCAGCAGCCCAGTCTGGACTAGCGGGAGAGGGACCCTCTACAATGAGCAGTTCTTC

v_call: TRBV3-1
clone_size: many
d_call: NA
j_call: TRBJ2-7
cdr3_aa: CASSQDRHEQYF
cdr3_nt: TGTGCCAGCAGCCAAGATCGCCACGAGCAGTACTTC

v_call: TRBV6-5
clone_size: many
d_call: NA
j_call: TRBJ2-3
cdr3_aa: CASSSSISRISTDTQYF
cdr3_nt: TGTGCCAGCAGTTCCTCTATTTCGCGGATTAGCACAGATACGCAGTATTTT

v_call: TRBV5-1
clone_size: NA
d_call: TRBD2
j_call: TRBJ2-4
cdr3_aa: CASSLISGGILAKNIQYF
cdr3_nt: TGCGCCAGCAGCTTGATTAGCGGGGGGATCCTAGCCAAAAACATTCAGTACTTC

v_call: TRBV11-2
clone_size: NA
d_call: NA
j_call: TRBJ2-3
cdr3_aa: CASSFTTGTTDTQYF
cdr3_nt: TGTGCCAGCAGCTTCACGACAGGGACTACAGATACGCAGTATTTT

v_call: TRBV19
clone_size: NA
d_call: NA
j_call: TRBJ2-2
cdr3_aa: CASWDGSAGELFF
cdr3_nt: TGTGCCAGCTGGGACGGGTCGGCGGGGGAGCTGTTTTTT

v_call: TRBV5-1
clone_size: many
d_call: NA
j_call: TRBJ2-7
cdr3_aa: CASSLRSPGRNVQYEQYF
cdr3_nt: TGCGCCAGCAGCTTACGGAGTCCGGGGAGAAATGTACAATACGAGCAGTACTTC

v_call: TRBV28
clone_size: many
d_call: TRBD1
j_call: TRBJ2-7
cdr3_aa: CASKDRETEQYF
cdr3_nt: TGTGCCAGCAAGGACAGGGAGACCGAGCAGTACTTC

v_call: TRBV6-2/TRBV6-3
clone_size: many
d_call: TRBD1
j_call: TRBJ2-2
cdr3_aa: CASSYSSLRTGPNTGELFF
cdr3_nt: TGTGCCAGCAGTTACTCGAGTTTAAGGACAGGGCCTAACACCGGGGAGCTGTTTTTT

v_call: TRBV10-3
clone_size: many
d_call: TRBD2
j_call: TRBJ2-1
cdr3_aa: CAITEPSGSNEQFF
cdr3_nt: TGTGCCATCACCGAGCCTAGCGGGAGTAATGAGCAGTTCTTC